This T cell receptor beta chain came from a study of T-cell reconstitution after alpha-beta-depleted transplantation in children. General study points: Reportedly, alpha-beta T cells present about two months post-transplant originated from several hundred expanded clones of graft origin. High day-60 TCRbeta diversity in some patients came from surviving recipient T cells and thymic progenitors.

As it was prepared, the TCRbeta library received unique molecular identifiers. TCRdb reprocessed the PCR reads with MiXCR, giving one entry per CDR3 protein. The table shows around 300,000 distinct CDR3 sequences, with over 9.5% occurring only once. In this sample, this clonotype turned up many times. Its antigen is not identified. V gave up 0 bases and J gave up 8 bases, with 14 bases separating them. The CDR3 contains 15 residues. Germline loops: CDR1 LGHNA, CDR2 YSLEER. The sample was PBMCs, taken before TCRalphabeta/CD19-depleted stem cell transplant. The sequence came from a boy younger than two with acute myeloid leukemia, due to receive a stem cell transplant. The V call is TRBV4-3, the J call TRBJ2-1; a weak D match, TRBD2 (6 bases). The CDR3 DNA reads as TGCGCCAGCAGCCAAGAATCCGGGAGATGGTATGAGCAGTTCTTC. Translated, it gives CASSQESGRWYEQFF.